Presented here are 5 T cell receptor beta chains from one specimen sequenced in a study of blood T cell repertoires in COVID-19 (TCRdb year 2020). Library method: the immunoSEQ multiplex PCR assay. The source is immuneACCESS, and TCRdb retained only in-frame sequences with V and J called. Part of the clones is not carried over; for the studies checked, unresolved V genes explain less than half of this, and the remainder is unexplained. The sample yields about 250,000 clones; roughly 83% were counted once. The ten largest make up about 8.9% of the sample. The sequenced material came from peripheral blood. These receptors were obtained from a man older than 75 with acute or convalescent COVID-19.

V and J are TRBV27 and TRBJ2-7, with 8 positions matching TRBD2. The trim removed 6 bases at V and 4 bases at J, leaving 11 bases unmatched. Germline CDR1 MNHEY, CDR2 SMNVEV (reference sequence). This CDR3 has 15 residues. The CDR3 bases are TGTGCCAGCAGCGGGGGAGGGACTAGTACTTACGAGCAGTACTTC. Protein: CASSGGGTSTYEQYF.

The J gene is TRBJ1-2, the V gene TRBV2; 9 bases line up with TRBD1. Germline V CDR1 and CDR2: SNHLY, FYNNEI. The V and J ends lost 8 bases and 3 bases, in that order; junction bases with no gene match: 1. The CDR3 totals 12 residues. The CDR3 is CASRTGDYGYTF. DNA of the CDR3: TGTGCCAGCCGGACAGGGGACTATGGCTACACCTTC.

This chain joins TRBV28 and TRBJ1-5; D is unresolved. The CDR3 is 13 amino acids. Germline lookup yields CDR1 MDHEN and CDR2 SYDVKM. V was pared by 4 bases and J by 2 bases, with 6 bases between. CDR3 in DNA: TGTGCCAGCAGTTACAGAGGCAATCAGCCCCAGCATTTT. Residues: CASSYRGNQPQHF.

This clone was counted only a few times. The chain joins TRBV2 to TRBJ1-1; D gene unclear. The germline V and J ends were trimmed by 2 bases and 0 bases, with 7 bases remaining between them. This CDR3 is 14 amino acids long. The V gene's germline CDR1 is SNHLY and CDR2 FYNNEI. The CDR3 coding sequence is TGTGCCAGCAGTGAACGCGTACTGAACACTGAAGCTTTCTTT. Its translation is CASSERVLNTEAFF.

The V call is TRBV18, the J call TRBJ2-7; D might be TRBD1 (6 bases). The CDR3 sequence is 14 residues long. The V and J ends lost 4 bases and 5 bases respectively, with 15 bases between them. From germline, CDR1 is KGHSH and CDR2 LQKENI. CDR3 in DNA: TGTGCCAGCTCACGAACAGGGTTAAGGAACGAGCAGTACTTC. It yields the protein CASSRTGLRNEQYF.